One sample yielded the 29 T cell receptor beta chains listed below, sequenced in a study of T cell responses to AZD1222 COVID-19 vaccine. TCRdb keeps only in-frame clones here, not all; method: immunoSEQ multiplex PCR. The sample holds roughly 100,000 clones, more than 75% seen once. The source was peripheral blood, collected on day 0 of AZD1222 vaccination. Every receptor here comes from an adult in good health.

The CDR3 spells CASSAGLAGLPGDTQYF. CDR3 nucleotide sequence: TGTGCCAGCAGTGCCGGACTAGCGGGGCTTCCAGGGGATACGCAGTATTTT. This chain joins TRBV6-1 and TRBJ2-3, with 12 bases aligning to TRBD2. Germline CDR1 and CDR2: MNHNS and SASEGT. The length of the CDR3 is 17 residues. Trimming took 4 bases from V and 6 from J; bases not matched to a gene: 11.

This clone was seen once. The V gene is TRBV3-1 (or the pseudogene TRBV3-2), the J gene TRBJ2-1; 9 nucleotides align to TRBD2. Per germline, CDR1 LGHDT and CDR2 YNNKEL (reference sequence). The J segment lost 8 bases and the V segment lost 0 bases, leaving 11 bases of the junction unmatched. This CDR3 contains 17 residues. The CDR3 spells CASSQESAVAGVDEQFF. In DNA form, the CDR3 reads TGTGCCAGCAGCCAAGAAAGCGCGGTAGCGGGGGTGGATGAGCAGTTCTTC.

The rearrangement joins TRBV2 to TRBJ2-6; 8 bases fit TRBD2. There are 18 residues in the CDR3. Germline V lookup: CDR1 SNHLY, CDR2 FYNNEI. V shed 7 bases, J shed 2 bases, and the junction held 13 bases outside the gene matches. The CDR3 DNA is TGTGCCAGCAAGAGCTTCTCAGGACTAGCTACTGGGGCCAACGTCCTGACTTTC. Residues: CASKSFSGLATGANVLTF. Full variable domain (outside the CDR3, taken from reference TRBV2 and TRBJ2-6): EPEVTQTPSHQVTQMGQEVILRCVPISNHLYFYWYRQILGQKVEFLVSFYNNEISEKSEIFDDQFSVERPDGSNFTLKIRSTKLEDSAMYFCASKSFSGLATGANVLTFGAGSRLTVL.

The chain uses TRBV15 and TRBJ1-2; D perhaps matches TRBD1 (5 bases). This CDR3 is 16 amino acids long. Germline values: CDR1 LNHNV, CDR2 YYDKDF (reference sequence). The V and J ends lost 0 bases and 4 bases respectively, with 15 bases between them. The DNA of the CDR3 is TGTGCCACCAGCAGAGATTTGTCAGGGACGGCCTATGGCTACACCTTC. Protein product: CATSRDLSGTAYGYTF.

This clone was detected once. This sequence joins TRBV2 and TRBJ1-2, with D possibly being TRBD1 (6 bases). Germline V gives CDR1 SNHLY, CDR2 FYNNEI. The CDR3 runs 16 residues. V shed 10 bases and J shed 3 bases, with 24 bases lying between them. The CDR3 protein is CANRKDSALNHYGYTF. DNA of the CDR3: TGTGCCAACAGGAAGGACAGCGCCTTGAACCACTATGGCTACACCTTC. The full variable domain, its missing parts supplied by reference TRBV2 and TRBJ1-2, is EPEVTQTPSHQVTQMGQEVILRCVPISNHLYFYWYRQILGQKVEFLVSFYNNEISEKSEIFDDQFSVERPDGSNFTLKIRSTKLEDSAMYFCANRKDSALNHYGYTFGSGTRLTVV.

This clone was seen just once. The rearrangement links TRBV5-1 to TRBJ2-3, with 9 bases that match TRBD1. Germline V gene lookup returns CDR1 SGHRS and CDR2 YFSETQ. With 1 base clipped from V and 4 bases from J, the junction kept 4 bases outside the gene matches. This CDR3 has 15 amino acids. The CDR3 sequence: CASSLRGTGSDTQYF. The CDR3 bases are TGCGCCAGCAGCTTGCGGGGGACAGGGTCAGATACGCAGTATTTT.

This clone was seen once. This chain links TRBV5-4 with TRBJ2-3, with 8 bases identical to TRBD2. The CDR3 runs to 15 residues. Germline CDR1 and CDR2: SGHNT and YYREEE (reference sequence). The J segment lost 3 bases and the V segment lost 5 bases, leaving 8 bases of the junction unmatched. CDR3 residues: CASRQTGGPTDTQYF. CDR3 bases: TGTGCCAGCAGGCAGACGGGGGGGCCGACAGATACGCAGTATTTT.

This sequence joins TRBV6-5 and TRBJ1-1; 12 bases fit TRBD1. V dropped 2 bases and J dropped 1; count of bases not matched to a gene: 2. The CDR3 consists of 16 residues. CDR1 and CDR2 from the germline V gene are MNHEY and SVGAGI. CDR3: CASSYGTGGKNTEAFF. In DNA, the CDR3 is TGTGCCAGCAGTTACGGGACAGGGGGCAAGAACACTGAAGCTTTCTTT.

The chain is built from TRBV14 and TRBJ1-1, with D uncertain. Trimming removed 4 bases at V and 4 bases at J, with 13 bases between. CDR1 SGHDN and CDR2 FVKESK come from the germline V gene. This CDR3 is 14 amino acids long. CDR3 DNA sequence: TGTGCCAGCAGCCCTCGCACCCATAGCACTGAAGCTTTCTTT. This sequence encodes CASSPRTHSTEAFF.

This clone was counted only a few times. The CDR3 reads CASSLGLTSGSYEQYF. The CDR3 region has the DNA TGTGCCAGCAGCTTAGGCCTGACTAGCGGGTCCTACGAGCAGTACTTC. This chain links TRBV13 with TRBJ2-7; 10 nucleotides agree with TRBD2. CDR1 is PRHDT and CDR2 is FYEKMQ in the germline V gene (reference sequence). Germline trimming cut 0 bases from V and 1 base from J; bases unmatched to any gene: 3. The CDR3 consists of 16 residues. The full variable domain, with the rest looked up from reference TRBV13 and TRBJ2-7, is AAGVIQSPRHLIKEKRETATLKCYPIPRHDTVYWYQQGPGQDPQFLISFYEKMQSDKGSIPDRFSAQQFSDYHSELNMSSLELGDSALYFCASSLGLTSGSYEQYFGPGTRLTVT.

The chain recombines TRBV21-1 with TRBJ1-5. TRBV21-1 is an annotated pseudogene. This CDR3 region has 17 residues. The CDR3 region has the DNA TGTGCCAGCAGCAAACGAGACGGCATGATAAGCAATCAGCCCCAGCATTTT. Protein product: CASSKRDGMISNQPQHF.

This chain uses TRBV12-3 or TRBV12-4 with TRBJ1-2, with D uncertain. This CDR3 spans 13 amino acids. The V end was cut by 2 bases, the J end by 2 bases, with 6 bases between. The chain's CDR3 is CASSLLQNYGYTF. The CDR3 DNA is TGTGCCAGCAGTTTATTACAGAACTATGGCTACACCTTC.

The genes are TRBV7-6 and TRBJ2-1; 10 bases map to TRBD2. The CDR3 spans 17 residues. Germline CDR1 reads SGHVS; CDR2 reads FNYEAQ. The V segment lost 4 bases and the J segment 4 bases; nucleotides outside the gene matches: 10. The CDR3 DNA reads TGTGCCAGCAGCTATCACACTCTAGCGGGGGCTTACAATGAGCAGTTCTTC. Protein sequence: CASSYHTLAGAYNEQFF.

The CDR3 nucleotides are TGTGCCAGCAGGGGGCACAGGGAGTACCAAGAGACCCAGTACTTC. Its translation is CASRGHREYQETQYF. This chain uses TRBV11-2 with TRBJ2-5; D is perhaps TRBD1 (6 bases). The CDR3 contains 15 residues. V was trimmed by 6 bases and J by 0 bases, leaving 14 bases between them. From germline, CDR1 is SGHAT and CDR2 FQNNGV.

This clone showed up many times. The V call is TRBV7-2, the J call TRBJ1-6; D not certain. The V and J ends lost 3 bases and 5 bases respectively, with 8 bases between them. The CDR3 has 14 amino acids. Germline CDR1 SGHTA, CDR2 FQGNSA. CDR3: CASSFSSDNSPLHF. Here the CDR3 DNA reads TGTGCCAGCAGCTTTTCCAGTGATAATTCACCCCTCCACTTT. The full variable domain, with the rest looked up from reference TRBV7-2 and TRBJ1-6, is GAGVSQSPSNKVTEKGKDVELRCDPISGHTALYWYRQSLGQGLEFLIYFQGNSAPDKSGLPSDRFSAERTGGSVSTLTIQRTQQEDSAVYLCASSFSSDNSPLHFGNGTRLTVT.

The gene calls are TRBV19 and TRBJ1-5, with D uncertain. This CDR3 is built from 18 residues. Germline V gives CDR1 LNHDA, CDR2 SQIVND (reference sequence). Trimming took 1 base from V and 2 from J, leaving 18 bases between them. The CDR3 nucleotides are TGTGCCAGTAGTATAGCCCATTTCGGGGATAGGGGCAATCAGCCCCAGCATTTT. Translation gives CASSIAHFGDRGNQPQHF.

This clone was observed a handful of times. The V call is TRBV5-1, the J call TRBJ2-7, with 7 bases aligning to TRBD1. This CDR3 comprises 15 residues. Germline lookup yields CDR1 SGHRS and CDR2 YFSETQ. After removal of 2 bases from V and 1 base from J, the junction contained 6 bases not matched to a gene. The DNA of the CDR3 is TGCGCCAGCAGCTTTGGCAGGGGGAAATCCTACGAGCAGTACTTC. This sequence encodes CASSFGRGKSYEQYF.

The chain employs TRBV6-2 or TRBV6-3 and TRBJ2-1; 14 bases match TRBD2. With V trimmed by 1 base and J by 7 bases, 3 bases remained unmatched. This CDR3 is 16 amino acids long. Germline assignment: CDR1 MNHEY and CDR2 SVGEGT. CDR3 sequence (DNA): TGTGCCAGCAGTTACTTTCGACTAGCGGGAGGGAATGAGCAGTTCTTC. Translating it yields CASSYFRLAGGNEQFF.

CDR3 sequence: CASSLAQDLSTDTQYF. As DNA, the CDR3 is TGCGCCAGCAGCTTGGCACAGGACCTAAGCACAGATACGCAGTATTTT. The V and J genes are TRBV5-1 and TRBJ2-3; D may be TRBD1 (5 bases). CDR3 size: 16 residues. Germline values: CDR1 SGHRS, CDR2 YFSETQ. With 0 bases removed from V and 0 bases from J, the gap between germline ends came to 11 bases.

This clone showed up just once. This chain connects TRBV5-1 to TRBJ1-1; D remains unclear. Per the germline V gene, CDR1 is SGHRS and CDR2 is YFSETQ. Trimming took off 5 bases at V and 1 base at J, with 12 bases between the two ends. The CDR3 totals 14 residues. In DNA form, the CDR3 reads TGCGCCAGCAGTTGGGGAGCAGGGAACACTGAAGCTTTCTTT. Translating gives CASSWGAGNTEAFF.

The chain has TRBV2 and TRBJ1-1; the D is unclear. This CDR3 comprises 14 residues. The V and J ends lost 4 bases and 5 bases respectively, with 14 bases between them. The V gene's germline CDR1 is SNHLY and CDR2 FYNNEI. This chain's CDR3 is CASSADLGWTEAFF. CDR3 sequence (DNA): TGTGCCAGCAGTGCGGATCTGGGGTGGACTGAAGCTTTCTTT.

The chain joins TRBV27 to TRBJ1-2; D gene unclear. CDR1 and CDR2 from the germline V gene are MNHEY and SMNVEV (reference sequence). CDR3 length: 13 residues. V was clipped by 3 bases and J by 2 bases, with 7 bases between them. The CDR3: CASSFAKNYGYTF. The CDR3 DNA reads TGTGCCAGCAGTTTTGCTAAAAACTATGGCTACACCTTC.

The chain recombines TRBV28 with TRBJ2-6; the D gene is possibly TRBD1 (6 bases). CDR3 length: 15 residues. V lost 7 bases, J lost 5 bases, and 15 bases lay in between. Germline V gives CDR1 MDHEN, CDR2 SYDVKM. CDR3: CASTTPQGWANVLTF. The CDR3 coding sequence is TGTGCCAGCACTACCCCTCAGGGGTGGGCCAACGTCCTGACTTTC.

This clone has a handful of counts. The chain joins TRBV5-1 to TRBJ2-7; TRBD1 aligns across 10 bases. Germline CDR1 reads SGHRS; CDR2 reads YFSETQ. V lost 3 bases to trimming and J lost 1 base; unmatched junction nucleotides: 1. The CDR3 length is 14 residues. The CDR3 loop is CASSWTGGSYEQYF. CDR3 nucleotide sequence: TGCGCCAGCAGCTGGACAGGGGGGTCCTACGAGCAGTACTTC.

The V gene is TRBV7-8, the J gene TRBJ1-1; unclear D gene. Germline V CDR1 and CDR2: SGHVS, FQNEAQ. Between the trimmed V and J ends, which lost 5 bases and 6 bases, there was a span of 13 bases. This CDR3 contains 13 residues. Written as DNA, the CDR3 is TGTGCCAGCAGCGTTCGGTGGAAGGCTGAAGCTTTCTTT. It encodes CASSVRWKAEAFF.

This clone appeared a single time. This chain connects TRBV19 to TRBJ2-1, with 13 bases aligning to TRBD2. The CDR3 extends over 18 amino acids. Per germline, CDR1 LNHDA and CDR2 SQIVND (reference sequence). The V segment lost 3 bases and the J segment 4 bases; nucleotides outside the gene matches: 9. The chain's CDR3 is CASSIGSGLAGYYNEQFF. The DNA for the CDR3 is TGTGCCAGTAGTATCGGATCGGGACTAGCGGGGTATTACAATGAGCAGTTCTTC.

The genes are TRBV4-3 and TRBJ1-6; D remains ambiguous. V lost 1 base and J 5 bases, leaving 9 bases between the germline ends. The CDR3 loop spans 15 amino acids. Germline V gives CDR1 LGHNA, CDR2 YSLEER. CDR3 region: CASSQVHGNNSPLHF. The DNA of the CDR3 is TGCGCCAGCAGCCAAGTCCACGGGAATAATTCACCCCTCCACTTT.

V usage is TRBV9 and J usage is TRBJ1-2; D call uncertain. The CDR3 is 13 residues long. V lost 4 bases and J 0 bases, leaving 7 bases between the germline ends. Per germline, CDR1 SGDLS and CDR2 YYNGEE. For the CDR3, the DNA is TGTGCCAGCAGCCCCCTTCCTAACTATGGCTACACCTTC. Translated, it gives CASSPLPNYGYTF.

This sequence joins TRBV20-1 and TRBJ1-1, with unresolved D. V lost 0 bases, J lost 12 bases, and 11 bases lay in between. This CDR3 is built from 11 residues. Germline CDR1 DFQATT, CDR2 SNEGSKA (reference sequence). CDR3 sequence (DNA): TGCAGTGCTAGAGATGGGATGGGATCTTTCTTT. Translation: CSARDGMGSFF.